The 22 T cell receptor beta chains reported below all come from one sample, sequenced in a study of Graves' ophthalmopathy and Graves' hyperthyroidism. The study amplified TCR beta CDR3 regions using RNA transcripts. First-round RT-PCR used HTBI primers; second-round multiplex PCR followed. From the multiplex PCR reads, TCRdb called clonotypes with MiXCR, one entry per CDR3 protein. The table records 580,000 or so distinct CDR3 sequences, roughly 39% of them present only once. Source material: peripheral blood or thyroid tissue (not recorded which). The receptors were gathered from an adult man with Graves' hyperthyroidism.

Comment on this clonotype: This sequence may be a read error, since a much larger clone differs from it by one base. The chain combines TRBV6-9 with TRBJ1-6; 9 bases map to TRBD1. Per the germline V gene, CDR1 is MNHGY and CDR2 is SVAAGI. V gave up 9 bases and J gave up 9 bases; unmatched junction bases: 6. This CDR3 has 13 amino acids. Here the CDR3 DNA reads TGTGCCAGTACCTGGGACAGGGCTTCACCCCTCCACTTT. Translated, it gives CASTWDRASPLHF.

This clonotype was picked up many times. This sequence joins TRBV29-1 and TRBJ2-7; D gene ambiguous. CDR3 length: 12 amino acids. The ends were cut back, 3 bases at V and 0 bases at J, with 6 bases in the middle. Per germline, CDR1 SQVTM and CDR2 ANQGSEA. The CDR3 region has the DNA TGCAGCGTTGACAAGTCCTCCTACGAGCAGTACTTC. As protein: CSVDKSSYEQYF.

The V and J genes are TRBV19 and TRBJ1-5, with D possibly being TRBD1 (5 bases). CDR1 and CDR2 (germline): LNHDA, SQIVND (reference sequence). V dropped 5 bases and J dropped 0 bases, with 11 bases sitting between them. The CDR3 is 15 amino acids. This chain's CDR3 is CASSGEGYSNQPQHF. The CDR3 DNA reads TGTGCCAGTAGTGGCGAGGGGTATAGCAATCAGCCCCAGCATTTT.

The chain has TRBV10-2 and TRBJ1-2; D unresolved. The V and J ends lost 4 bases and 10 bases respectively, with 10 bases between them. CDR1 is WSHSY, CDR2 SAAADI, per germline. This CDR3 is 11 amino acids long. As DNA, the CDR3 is TGCGCCAGCAGTGTCGGGCAATTCTACACCTTC. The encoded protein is CASSVGQFYTF.

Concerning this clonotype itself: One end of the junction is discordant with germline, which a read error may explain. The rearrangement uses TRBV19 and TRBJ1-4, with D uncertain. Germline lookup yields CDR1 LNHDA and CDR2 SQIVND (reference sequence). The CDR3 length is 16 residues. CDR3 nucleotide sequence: TGTGCCAGTAGTAATGGGGTTGCTTTGACTAACGAAAAACTGTTTTTT. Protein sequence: CASSNGVALTNEKLFF.

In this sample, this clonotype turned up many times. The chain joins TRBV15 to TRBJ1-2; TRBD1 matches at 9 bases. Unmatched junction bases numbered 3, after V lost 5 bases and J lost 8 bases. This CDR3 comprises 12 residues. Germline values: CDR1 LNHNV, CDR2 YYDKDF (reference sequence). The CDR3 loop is CATSGTGYGYTF. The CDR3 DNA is TGTGCCACCAGCGGGACAGGGTACGGCTACACCTTC.

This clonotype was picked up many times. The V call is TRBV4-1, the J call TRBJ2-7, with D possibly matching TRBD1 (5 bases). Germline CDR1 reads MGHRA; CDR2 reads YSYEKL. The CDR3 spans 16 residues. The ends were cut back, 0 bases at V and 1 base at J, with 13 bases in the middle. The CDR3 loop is CASSQDFIAGSYEQYF. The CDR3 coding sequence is TGCGCCAGCAGCCAAGATTTTATCGCAGGGTCCTACGAGCAGTACTTC.

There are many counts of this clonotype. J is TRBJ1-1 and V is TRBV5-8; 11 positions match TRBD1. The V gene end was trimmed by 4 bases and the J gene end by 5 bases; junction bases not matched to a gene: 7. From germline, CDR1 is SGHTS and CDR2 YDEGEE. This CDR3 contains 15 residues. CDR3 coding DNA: TGTGCCAGCAGCCCTTGGACAGGGGGCCGAACTGAAGCTTTCTTT. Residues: CASSPWTGGRTEAFF. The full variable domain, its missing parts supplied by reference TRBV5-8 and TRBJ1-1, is EAGVTQSPTHLIKTRGQQATLRCSPISGHTSVYWYQQALGLGLQFLLWYDEGEERNRGNFPPRFSGRQFPNYSSELNVNALELEDSALYLCASSPWTGGRTEAFFGQGTRLTVV.

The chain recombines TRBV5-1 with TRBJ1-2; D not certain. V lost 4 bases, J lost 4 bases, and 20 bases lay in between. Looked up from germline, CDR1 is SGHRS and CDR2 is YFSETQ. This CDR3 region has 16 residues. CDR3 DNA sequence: TGCGCCAGCAGCCCCCTGGTGGACTACGGAGCCTATGGCTACACCTTC. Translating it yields CASSPLVDYGAYGYTF.

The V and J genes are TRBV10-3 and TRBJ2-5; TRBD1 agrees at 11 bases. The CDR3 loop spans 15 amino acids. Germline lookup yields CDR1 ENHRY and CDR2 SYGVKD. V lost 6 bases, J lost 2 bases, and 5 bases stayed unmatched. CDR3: CAISIRDRGQETQYF. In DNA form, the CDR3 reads TGTGCCATCAGCATCCGGGACAGGGGGCAAGAGACCCAGTACTTC.

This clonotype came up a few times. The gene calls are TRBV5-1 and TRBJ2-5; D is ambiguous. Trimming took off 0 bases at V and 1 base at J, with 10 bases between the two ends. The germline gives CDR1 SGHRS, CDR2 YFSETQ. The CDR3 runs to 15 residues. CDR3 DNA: TGCGCCAGCAGCTTGGAAGAGTCACTCCAAGAGACCCAGTACTTC. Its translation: CASSLEESLQETQYF.

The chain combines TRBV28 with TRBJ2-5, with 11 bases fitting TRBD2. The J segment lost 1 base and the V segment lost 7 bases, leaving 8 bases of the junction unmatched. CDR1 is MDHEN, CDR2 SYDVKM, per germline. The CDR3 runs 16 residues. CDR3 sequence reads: CASTIGSGGVQETQYF. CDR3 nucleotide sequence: TGTGCCAGCACCATAGGTAGCGGGGGGGTCCAAGAGACCCAGTACTTC. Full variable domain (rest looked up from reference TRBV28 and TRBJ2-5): DVKVTQSSRYLVKRTGEKVFLECVQDMDHENMFWYRQDPGLGLRLIYFSYDVKMKEKGDIPEGYSVSREKKERFSLILESASTNQTSMYLCASTIGSGGVQETQYFGPGTRLLVL.

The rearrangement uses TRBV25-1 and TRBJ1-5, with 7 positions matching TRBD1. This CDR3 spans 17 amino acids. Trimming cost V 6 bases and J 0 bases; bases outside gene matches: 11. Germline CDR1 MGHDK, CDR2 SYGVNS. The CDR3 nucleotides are TGTGCCAGCAGGGGAGGACAGGTTCTAAATAGCAATCAGCCCCAGCATTTT. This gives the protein CASRGGQVLNSNQPQHF.

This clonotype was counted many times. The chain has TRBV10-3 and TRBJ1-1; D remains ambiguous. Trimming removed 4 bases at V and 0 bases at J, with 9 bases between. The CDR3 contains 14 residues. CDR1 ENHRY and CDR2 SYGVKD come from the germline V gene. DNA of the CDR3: TGTGCCATCAGTGTTGGCGGGATGAACACTGAAGCTTTCTTT. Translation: CAISVGGMNTEAFF.

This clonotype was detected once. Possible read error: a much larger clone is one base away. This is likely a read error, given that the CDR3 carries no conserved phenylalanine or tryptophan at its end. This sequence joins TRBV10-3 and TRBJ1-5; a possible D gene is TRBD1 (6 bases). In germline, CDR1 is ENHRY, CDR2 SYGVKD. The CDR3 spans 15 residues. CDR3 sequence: CASSGRQASNQPQHS. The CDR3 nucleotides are TGTGCCAGCAGTGGCCGACAGGCGAGCAATCAGCCCCAGCATTCT.

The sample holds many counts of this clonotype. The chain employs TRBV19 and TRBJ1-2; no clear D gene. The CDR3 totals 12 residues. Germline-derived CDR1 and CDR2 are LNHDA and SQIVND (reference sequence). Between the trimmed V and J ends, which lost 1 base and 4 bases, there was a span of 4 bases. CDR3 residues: CASSIAGYGYTF. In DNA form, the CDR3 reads TGTGCCAGTAGTATAGCTGGCTATGGCTACACCTTC. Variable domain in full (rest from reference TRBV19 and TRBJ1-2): DGGITQSPKYLFRKEGQNVTLSCEQNLNHDAMYWYRQDPGQGLRLIYYSQIVNDFQKGDIAEGYSVSREKKESFPLTVTSAQKNPTAFYLCASSIAGYGYTFGSGTRLTVV.

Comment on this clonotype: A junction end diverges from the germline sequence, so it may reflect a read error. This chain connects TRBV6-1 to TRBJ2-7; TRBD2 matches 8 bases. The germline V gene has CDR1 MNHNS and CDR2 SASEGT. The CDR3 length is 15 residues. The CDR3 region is CASREETSGTSEQYF. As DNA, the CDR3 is TGTGCCAGCAGGGAAGAGACATCCGGGACTAGCGAGCAGTACTTC.

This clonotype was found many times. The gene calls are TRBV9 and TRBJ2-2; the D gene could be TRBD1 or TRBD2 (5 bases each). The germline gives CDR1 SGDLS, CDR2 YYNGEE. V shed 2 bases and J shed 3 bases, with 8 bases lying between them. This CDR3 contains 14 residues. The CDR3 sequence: CASSVGVDTGELFF. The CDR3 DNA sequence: TGTGCCAGCAGCGTGGGGGTGGACACCGGGGAGCTGTTTTTT.

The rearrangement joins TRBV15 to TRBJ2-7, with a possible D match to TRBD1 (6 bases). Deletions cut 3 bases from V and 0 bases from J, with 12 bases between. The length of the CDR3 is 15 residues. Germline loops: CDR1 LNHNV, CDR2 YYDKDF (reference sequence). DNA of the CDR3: TGTGCCACCAGCAGTGACAGGTCTCCCTCCTACGAGCAGTACTTC. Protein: CATSSDRSPSYEQYF.

CDR3 bases: TGTGCCAGTACTCCGACAGGAATCAATCAGCCCCAGCATTTT. The encoded protein is CASTPTGINQPQHF. This chain connects TRBV19 to TRBJ1-5; D perhaps matches TRBD1 (6 bases). Trimming removed 7 bases from V and 3 bases from J, with 13 bases in between. This CDR3 region has 14 residues. Per the germline V gene, CDR1 is LNHDA and CDR2 is SQIVND (reference sequence).

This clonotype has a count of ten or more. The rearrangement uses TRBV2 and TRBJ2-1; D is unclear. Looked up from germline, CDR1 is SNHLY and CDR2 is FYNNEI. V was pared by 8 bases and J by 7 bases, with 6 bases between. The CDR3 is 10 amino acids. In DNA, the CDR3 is TGTGCCAGCTCGGTTAATGAGCAGTTCTTC. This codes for CASSVNEQFF.

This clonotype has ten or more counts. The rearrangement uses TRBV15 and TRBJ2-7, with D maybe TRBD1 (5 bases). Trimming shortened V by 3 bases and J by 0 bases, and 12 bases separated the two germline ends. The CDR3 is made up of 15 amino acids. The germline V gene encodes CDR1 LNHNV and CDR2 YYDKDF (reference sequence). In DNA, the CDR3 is TGTGCCACCAGCAGTAGTACAGGAGACTCCTACGAGCAGTACTTC. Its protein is CATSSSTGDSYEQYF.